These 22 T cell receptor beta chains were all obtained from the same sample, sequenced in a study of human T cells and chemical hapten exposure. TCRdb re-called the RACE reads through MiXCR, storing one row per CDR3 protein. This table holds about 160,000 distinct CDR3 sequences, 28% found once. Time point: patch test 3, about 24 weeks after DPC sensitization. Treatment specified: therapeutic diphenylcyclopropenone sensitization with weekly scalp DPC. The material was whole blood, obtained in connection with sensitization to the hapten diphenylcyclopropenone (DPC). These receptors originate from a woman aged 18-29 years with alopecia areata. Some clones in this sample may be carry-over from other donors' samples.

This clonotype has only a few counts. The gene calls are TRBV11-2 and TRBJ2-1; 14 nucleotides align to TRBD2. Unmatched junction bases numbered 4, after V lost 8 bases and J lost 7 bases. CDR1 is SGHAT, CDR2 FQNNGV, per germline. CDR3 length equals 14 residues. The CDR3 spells CASGRTSGGNEQFF. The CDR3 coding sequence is TGTGCCAGCGGCAGGACTAGCGGGGGGAATGAGCAGTTCTTC. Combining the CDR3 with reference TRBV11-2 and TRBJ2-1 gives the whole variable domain EAGVAQSPRYKIIEKRQSVAFWCNPISGHATLYWYQQILGQGPKLLIQFQNNGVVDDSQLPKDRFSAERLKGVDSTLKIQPAKLEDSAVYLCASGRTSGGNEQFFGPGTRLTVL.

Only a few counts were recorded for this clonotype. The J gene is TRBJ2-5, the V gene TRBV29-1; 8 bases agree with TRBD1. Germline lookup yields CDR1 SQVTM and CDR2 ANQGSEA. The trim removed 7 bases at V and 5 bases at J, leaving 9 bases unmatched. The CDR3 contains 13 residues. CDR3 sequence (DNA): TGCAGCGCAGGGGGCCCCTCCGGGGAGACCCAGTACTTC. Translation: CSAGGPSGETQYF.

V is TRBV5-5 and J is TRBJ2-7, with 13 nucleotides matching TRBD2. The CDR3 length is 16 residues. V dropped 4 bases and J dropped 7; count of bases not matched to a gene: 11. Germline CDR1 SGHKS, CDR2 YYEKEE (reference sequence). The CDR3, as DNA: TGTGCCAGCAGCCCTCGGACTAGCGGGGGCCCCGGGGAGCAGTACTTC. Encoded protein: CASSPRTSGGPGEQYF.

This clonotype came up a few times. The DNA for the CDR3 is TGTGCCATCATGGCAGACAGGGAGGACATTCAGTACTTC. Translation gives CAIMADREDIQYF. J is TRBJ2-4 and V is TRBV10-3; D is possibly TRBD1 (7 bases). The CDR3 consists of 13 residues. The V gene lost 7 bases and the J gene lost 8 bases, with 15 bases spanning the gap. Germline assignment: CDR1 ENHRY and CDR2 SYGVKD.

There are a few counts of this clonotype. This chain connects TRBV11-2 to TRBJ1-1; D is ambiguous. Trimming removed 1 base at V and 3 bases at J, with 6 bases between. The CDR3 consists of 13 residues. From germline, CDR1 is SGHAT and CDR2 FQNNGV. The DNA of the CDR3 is TGTGCCAGCAGCTTAGCCCCTGACACTGAAGCTTTCTTT. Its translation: CASSLAPDTEAFF.

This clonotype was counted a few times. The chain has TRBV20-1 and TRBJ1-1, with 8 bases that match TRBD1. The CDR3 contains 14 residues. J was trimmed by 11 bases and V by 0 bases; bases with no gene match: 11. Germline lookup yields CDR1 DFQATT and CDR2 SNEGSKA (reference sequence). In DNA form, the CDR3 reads TGCAGTGCTAGAGATCCGGGGACAGGAGTGCAGGCTTTCTTT. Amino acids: CSARDPGTGVQAFF.

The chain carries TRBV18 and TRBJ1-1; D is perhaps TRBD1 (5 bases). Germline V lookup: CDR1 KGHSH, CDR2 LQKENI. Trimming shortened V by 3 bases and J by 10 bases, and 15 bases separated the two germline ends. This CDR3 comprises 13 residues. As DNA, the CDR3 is TGTGCCAGCTCACCTCTTAAAGGTCAGGGAGCTTTCTTT. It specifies CASSPLKGQGAFF.

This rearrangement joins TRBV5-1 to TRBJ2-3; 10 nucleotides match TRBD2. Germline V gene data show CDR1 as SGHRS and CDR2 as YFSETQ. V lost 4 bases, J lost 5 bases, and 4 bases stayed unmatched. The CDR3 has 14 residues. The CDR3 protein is CASSPRLAGDTQYF. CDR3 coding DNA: TGCGCCAGCAGCCCGAGACTAGCGGGAGATACGCAGTATTTT.

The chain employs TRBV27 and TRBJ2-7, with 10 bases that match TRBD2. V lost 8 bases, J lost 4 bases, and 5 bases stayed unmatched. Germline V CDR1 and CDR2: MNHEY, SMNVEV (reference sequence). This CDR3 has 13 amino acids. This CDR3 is CASGPAGGYEQYF. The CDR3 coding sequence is TGTGCCAGCGGTCCAGCGGGAGGGTACGAGCAGTACTTC.

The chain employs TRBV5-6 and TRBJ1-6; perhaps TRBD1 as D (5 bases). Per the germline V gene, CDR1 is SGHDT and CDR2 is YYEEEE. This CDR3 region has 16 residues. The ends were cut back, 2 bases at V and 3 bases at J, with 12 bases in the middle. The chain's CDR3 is CASSFYGTDYNSPLHF. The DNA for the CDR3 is TGTGCCAGCAGCTTCTACGGGACGGACTATAATTCACCCCTCCACTTT.

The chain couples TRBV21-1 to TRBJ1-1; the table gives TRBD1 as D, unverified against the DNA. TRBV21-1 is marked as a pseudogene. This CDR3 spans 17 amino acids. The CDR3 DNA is TGTGCCAGCAGCAAAGCCTCCCAAAGGGGGACAGGGACTGAAGCTTTCTTT. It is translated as CASSKASQRGTGTEAFF.

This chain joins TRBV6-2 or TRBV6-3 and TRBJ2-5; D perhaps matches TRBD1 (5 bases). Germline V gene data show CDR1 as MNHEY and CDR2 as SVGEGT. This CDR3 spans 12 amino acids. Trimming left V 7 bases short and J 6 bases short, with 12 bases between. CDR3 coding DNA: TGTGCCAGCAACCAGGGTTTCAAGACCCAGTACTTC. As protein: CASNQGFKTQYF.

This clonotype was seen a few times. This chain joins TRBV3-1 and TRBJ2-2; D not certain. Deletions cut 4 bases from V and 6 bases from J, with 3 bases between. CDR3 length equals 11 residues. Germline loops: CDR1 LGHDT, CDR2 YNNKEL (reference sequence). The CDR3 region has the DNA TGTGCCAGCAGCCGGTCCGGGGAGCTGTTTTTT. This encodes CASSRSGELFF.

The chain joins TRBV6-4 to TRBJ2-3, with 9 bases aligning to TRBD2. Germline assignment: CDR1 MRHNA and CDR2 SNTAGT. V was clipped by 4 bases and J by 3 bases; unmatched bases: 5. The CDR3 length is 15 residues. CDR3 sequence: CASSVVGLATDTQYF. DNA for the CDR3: TGTGCCAGCAGTGTAGTGGGACTAGCTACAGATACGCAGTATTTT.

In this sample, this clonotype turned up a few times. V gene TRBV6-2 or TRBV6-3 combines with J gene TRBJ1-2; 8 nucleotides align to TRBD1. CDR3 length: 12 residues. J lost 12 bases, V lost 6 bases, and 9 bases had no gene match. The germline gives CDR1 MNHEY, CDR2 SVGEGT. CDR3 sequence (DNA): TGTGCCAGCAGCTATCGGACAGGGAAAAACACCTTC. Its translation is CASSYRTGKNTF.

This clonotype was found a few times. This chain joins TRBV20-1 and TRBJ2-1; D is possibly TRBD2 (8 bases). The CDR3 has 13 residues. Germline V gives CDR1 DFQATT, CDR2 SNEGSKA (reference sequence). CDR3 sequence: CRGTGDGRDEQFF. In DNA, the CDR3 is TGCAGGGGAACAGGGGACGGGAGGGATGAGCAGTTCTTC.

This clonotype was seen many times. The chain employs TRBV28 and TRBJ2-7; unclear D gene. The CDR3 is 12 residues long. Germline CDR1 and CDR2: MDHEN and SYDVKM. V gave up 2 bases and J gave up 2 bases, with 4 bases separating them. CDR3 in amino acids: CASSLAAYEQYF. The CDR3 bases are TGTGCCAGCAGTTTAGCAGCCTACGAGCAGTACTTC. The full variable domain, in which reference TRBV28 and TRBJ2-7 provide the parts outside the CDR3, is DVKVTQSSRYLVKRTGEKVFLECVQDMDHENMFWYRQDPGLGLRLIYFSYDVKMKEKGDIPEGYSVSREKKERFSLILESASTNQTSMYLCASSLAAYEQYFGPGTRLTVT.

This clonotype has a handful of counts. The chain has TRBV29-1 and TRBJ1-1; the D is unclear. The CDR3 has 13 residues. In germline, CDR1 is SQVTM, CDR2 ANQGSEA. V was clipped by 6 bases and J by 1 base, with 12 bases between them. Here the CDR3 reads CSVAEGRNTEAFF. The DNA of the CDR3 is TGCAGCGTCGCGGAGGGCCGGAACACTGAAGCTTTCTTT.

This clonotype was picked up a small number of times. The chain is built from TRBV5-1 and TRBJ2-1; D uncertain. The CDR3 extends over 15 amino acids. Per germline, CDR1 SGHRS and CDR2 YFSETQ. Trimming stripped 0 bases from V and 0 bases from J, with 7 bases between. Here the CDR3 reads CASSLVVSSYNEQFF. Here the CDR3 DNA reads TGCGCCAGCAGCTTGGTAGTCAGCTCCTACAATGAGCAGTTCTTC.

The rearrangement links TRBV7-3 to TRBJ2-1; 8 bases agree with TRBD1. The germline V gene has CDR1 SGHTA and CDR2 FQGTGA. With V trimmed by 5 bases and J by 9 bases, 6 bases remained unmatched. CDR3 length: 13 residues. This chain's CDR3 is CASSQTGGPEQFF. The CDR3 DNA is TGTGCCAGCAGCCAAACAGGGGGGCCTGAGCAGTTCTTC.

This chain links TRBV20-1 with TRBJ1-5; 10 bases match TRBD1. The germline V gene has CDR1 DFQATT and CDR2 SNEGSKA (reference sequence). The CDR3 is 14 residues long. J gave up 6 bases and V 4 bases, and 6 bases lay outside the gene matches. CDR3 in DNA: TGCAGTGCTACCTCGACAGGGGGCAGTCAGCCCCAGCATTTT. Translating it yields CSATSTGGSQPQHF.

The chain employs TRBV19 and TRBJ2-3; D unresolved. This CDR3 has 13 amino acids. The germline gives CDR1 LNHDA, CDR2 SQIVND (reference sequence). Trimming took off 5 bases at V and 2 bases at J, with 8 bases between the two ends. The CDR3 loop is CASSFVHTDTQYF. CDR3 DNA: TGTGCCAGTAGTTTCGTCCACACAGATACGCAGTATTTT.